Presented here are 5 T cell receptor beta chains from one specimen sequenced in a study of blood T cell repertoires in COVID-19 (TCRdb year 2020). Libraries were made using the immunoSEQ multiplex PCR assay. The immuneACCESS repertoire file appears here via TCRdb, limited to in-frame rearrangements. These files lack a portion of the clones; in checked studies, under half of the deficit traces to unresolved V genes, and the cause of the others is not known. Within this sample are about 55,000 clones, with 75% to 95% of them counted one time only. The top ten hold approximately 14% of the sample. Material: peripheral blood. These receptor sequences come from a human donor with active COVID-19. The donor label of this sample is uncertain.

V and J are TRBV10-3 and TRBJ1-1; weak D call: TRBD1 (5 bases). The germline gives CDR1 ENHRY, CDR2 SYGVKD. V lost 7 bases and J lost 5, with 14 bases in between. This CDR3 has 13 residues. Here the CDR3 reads CAIKTPGETEAFF. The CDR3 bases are TGTGCCATCAAAACACCGGGGGAAACTGAAGCTTTCTTT.

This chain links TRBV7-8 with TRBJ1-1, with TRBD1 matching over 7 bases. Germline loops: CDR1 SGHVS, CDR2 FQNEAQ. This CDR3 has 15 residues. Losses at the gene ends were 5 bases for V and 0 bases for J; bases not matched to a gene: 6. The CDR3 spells CASSRPDRLNTEAFF. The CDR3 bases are TGTGCCAGCAGCCGACCGGACAGGCTGAACACTGAAGCTTTCTTT.

As DNA, the CDR3 is TGTGCCAGCAGCTTATTAACCGGAGAGACCCAGTACTTC. It encodes CASSLLTGETQYF. This chain links TRBV7-9 with TRBJ2-5; no clear D gene. Trimming left V 2 bases short and J 4 bases short, with 8 bases between. The CDR3 totals 13 residues. Germline CDR1 SEHNR, CDR2 FQNEAQ (reference sequence).

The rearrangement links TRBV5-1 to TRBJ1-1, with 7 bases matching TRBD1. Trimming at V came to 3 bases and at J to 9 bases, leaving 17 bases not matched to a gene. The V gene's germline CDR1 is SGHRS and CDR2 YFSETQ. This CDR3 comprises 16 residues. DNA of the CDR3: TGCGCCAGCAGCTCTGGAAAATTAGGGACAGTGGATAAAGCTTTCTTT. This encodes CASSSGKLGTVDKAFF.

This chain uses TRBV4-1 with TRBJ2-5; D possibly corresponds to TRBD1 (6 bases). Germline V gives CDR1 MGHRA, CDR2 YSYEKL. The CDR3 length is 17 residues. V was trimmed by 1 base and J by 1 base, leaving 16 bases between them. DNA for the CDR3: TGCGCCAGCAGCCAAGGGCCATCCAGGGGAACCCAAGAGACCCAGTACTTC. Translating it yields CASSQGPSRGTQETQYF.